This T cell receptor (beta chain) was retrieved from a study of CD8 T cells in ankylosing spondylitis. Libraries for TCR beta were made by quantitative 5'-RACE with molecular barcodes. One entry per CDR3 protein, called by TCRdb with MiXCR from the 5' RACE reads. Of about 44,000 distinct CDR3 sequences in the sample, approximately 10% were seen once. About this clonotype itself: Its antigen is unidentified.

Notes on the study in general: There was a TCR beta motif, made of eight highly homologous variants, that appeared characteristic of ankylosing spondylitis blood. Matched ankylosing spondylitis synovial fluid reportedly contained a significantly enriched population of disease-linked clones.

V lost 0 bases, J lost 5 bases, and 11 bases stayed unmatched. Germline V gene lookup returns CDR1 SGHRS and CDR2 YFSETQ. CDR3 length: 16 amino acids. Sequenced sample: blood, either unsorted or a sorted T cell fraction (not recorded which). This chain connects TRBV5-1 to TRBJ2-7; TRBD1 matches at 7 bases. The receptor was derived from a male donor with ankylosing spondylitis or in good health (not recorded which). The CDR3, as DNA: TGCGCCAGCAGCTTGGAGGGACAGCCCATTTTCGACGAGCAGTACTTC. Translation gives CASSLEGQPIFDEQYF.